This TCR beta chain was sequenced during a study of long-term antiretroviral therapy in people with HIV. The V segment lost 3 bases and the J segment 5 bases; nucleotides outside the gene matches: 10. The CDR3 contains 16 residues. CDR1 is SEHNR, CDR2 FQNEAQ, per germline (reference sequence). Per individual, the PBMC samples numbered at least one pre-ART and at least two post-ART. Runs used v3.0 of the immunoSEQ assay and were done at survey level. TCRdb keeps only in-frame clones here, not all; method: immunoSEQ multiplex PCR. Found here are tens of thousands of clones, around 86% of them singletons; the top ten hold 4% to 6%.

The specimen was unsorted PBMCs, collected just over 2.6 years after starting antiretroviral therapy. This receptor was taken from a man aged 35-49 years with HIV. The genes are TRBV7-9 and TRBJ2-1; 7 bases line up with TRBD1. The CDR3 coding sequence is TGTGCCAGCAGCTTCCCCCCGGGACAGAGCAACAATGAGCAGTTCTTC. Its protein is CASSFPPGQSNNEQFF.